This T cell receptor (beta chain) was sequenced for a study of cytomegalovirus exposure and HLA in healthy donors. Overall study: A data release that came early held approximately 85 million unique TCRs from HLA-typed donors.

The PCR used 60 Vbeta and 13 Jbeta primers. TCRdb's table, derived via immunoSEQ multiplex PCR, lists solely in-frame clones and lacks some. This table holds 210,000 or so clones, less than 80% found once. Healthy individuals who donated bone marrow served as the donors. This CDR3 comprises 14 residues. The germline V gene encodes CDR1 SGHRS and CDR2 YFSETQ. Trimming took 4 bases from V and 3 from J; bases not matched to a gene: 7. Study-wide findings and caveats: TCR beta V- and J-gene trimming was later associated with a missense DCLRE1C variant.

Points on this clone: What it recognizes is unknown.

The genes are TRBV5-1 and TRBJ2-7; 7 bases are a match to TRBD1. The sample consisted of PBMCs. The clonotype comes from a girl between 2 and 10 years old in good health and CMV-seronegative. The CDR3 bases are TGCGCCAGCAGCCAAACCGGGACAGTCTACGAGCAGTACTTC. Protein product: CASSQTGTVYEQYF.